The text below deals with one T cell receptor beta chain. Its recognized antigen is unknown. One base away there is no much larger clone; base qualities are not given. The sample's treatment or condition label, decoded: live attenuated yellow fever vaccine strain. A standard Ficoll-Paque protocol was used to isolate PBMCs from peripheral blood. Dynabeads CD4 and CD8 positive selection kits were used to isolate CD4 and CD8 T-cell fractions. TriZol was used to extract RNA from bulk PBMCs, from CD4 and CD8 fractions, and from dextramer-positive and dextramer-negative fractions. The record originates from a study of T cells after yellow fever vaccination (dated by TCRdb to between 2018 and 2020). Context from the whole study: Libraries from fractions with low cell numbers were prepared with the SMART-Seq v4 Ultra Low Input RNA kit. Two healthy male donors, one aged 18 to 29 and one aged 30 to 39 years, were included in the cohort. Bulk TCR alpha and beta repertoires were sequenced longitudinally to track T-cell clones before and after primary and booster YFV17D yellow fever vaccination. Bulk PBMC replicates and cell subsets were isolated from blood drawn at multiple timepoints before and after both primary and secondary immunization.

V is pruned by 6 bases and J by 6 bases, leaving 0 bases of the junction without a gene match. CDR3 length: 12 amino acids, cysteine to phenylalanine. CDR3 DNA is the only sequence kept; it has 36 bases, read in frame from the first base. CDR1 and CDR2 (MNHEY, SVGEGT) derive from the germline V gene. Results and caveats for the whole study, not just this receptor: Most clones expanded after primary vaccination (approximately 95% of CD4 and roughly 88% of CD8) were re-detected after the booster, suggesting that broad memory maintenance occurred. Compared with the primary T-cell response, the secondary T-cell response was faster but weaker, reaching its peak on day 5 rather than on day 15. Computational filtering was required because FACS-sorted repertoires could contain abundant contaminating clonotypes from the bulk population. Because the study included only a couple of donors, the extent to which the findings can be generalized is limited. A small share of clonotypes occurred in both CD4 and CD8 compartments, likely arising from convergent recombination.

The sample was run on an Illumina NovaSeq 6000. TCR cDNA was synthesized by 5'RACE template switching, which introduced a universal primer site and unique molecular identifiers. cDNA synthesis was primed from both the TCR alpha and TCR beta constant segments. Library amplification involved two PCR steps, and the second step added sample barcodes and sequencing adapters. Sequencing of libraries was performed on Illumina HiSeq 2500 (2x100 bp) or NovaSeq (2x150 bp). From the authors' description of their analysis: MIGEC was used to demultiplex reads and collapse the reads into UMI consensus sequences, and MiXCR was used for V(D)J alignment. Vaccine-responding clonotypes were defined with edgeR using replicate PBMC samples, requiring FDR below 0.01 and a log2 fold change above 5 up to day 15. CD4 or CD8 identity was assigned to each bulk clonotype according to whether the clonotype was present at higher abundance in the sequenced CD4 repertoire or the sequenced CD8 repertoire. TCRdb trimmed public reads at Q25 via fastp, called clones via MiXCR and kept in-frame beta chains. Every CDR3 protein is listed once, alongside the most common genes and DNA of its rows. The V and J calls come from TCRdb's annotation, not from the publication. Here the sample has some 120,000 distinct CDR3 sequences; over 8% occur a single time. The ten biggest clones cover about two fifths of the sample.

The receptor chain draws on TRBV6-2 or TRBV6-3 and TRBJ1-5; 9 middle bases align to TRBD1. Here the sequenced sample was CD8+ T cells sorted from PBMCs, taken on the day of the yellow fever booster vaccination. This TCR came from a young man who received the YFV17D yellow fever vaccine. CDR3 reads: CASRTGGQPQHF. The sequenced DNA is TGTGCCAGCAGGACAGGGGGTCAGCCCCAGCATTTT.